Described below is a single T cell receptor beta chain sequence and its context. Antigen: not known. These data come from a study of shared clonotypes between healthy human individuals. Across the study: The plates for each donor numbered three CD4 naive, three CD4 memory, two CD8 naive and one CD8 memory. Regarding the study as a whole: Sequencing depth was a factor that was expected to affect clonotype sharing among donors. Though the depth was large, rarefaction showed that sorted-subset sequencing was incomplete.

J lost 3 bases, V lost 6 bases, and 5 bases had no gene match. The CDR3 is 13 amino acids. Germline V CDR1 and CDR2: MNHEY, SVGAGI. Using immunoSEQ multiplex PCR, the repertoire was profiled, and TCRdb retains in-frame clones only, with some absent. Here the sample spans over 850,000 clones, around 78% being singletons. All participating donors were Caucasian adults from Nashville, Tennessee. The receptor's source is a young man in good health. Some clones in this sample may be carry-over from other donors' samples. The sequencing sample was made of memory CD4+ T cells from PBMCs. The sample's subset: CD45RA-negative fraction. This chain joins TRBV6-5 and TRBJ2-7, with TRBD1 identical over 7 bases. CDR3 region: CASRLGTVYEQYF. DNA for the CDR3: TGTGCCAGCAGGCTCGGGACAGTCTACGAGCAGTACTTC.